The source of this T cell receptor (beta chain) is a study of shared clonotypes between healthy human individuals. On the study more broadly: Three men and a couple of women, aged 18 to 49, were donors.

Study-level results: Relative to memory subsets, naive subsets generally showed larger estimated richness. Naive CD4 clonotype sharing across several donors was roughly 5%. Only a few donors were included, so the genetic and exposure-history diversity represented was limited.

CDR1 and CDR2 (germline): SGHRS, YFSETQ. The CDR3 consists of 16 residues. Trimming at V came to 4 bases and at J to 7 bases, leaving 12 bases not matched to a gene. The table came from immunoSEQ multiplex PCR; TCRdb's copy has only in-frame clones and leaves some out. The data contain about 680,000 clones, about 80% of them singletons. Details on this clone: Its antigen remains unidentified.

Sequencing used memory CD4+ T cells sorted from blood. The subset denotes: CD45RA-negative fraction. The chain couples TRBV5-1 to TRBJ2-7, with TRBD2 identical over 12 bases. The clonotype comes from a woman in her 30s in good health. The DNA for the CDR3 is TGCGCCAGCAGCCTTCCGCGGACTAGCGGGATTGGGGAGCAGTACTTC. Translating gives CASSLPRTSGIGEQYF.